The 6 T cell receptor beta chains reported below all come from one sample, sequenced in a study of identical twins. TCRdb passed the 5' RACE reads through MiXCR, listing each CDR3 protein once. Here the sample spans some 1,700,000 distinct CDR3 sequences, around a third being singletons. What was sequenced was cord blood. The receptors shown here come from a newborn girl in good health.

Note on this clonotype: Being one base from a much bigger clone, this may be a read error. The rearrangement joins TRBV12-3 or TRBV12-4 to TRBJ2-7; no definite D call. Trimming stripped 2 bases from V and 7 bases from J, with 9 bases between. The CDR3 totals 12 residues. The CDR3 region is CASSLTWDEQYF. DNA of the CDR3: TGTGCCAGCAGTTTAACCTGGGATGAGCAGTACTTC.

This clonotype was counted only a few times. V usage is TRBV5-1 and J usage is TRBJ1-2; 8 bases line up with TRBD1. Germline V CDR1 and CDR2: SGHRS, YFSETQ. The J segment lost 3 bases and the V segment lost 3 bases, leaving 7 bases of the junction unmatched. The CDR3 extends over 15 amino acids. The CDR3 DNA sequence: TGCGCCAGCAGCTCACAGGGGGAATGGTACTATGGCTACACCTTC. Translation gives CASSSQGEWYYGYTF.

This clonotype was detected only a few times. This chain joins TRBV10-3 and TRBJ2-3; 14 bases are a match to TRBD2. The germline CDR1 and CDR2 sequences are ENHRY and SYGVKD. The CDR3 consists of 18 residues. V shed 7 bases and J 0 bases; nucleotides not matched to a gene: 9. The CDR3 sequence is CAITEGGLAGDSTDTQYF. The DNA for the CDR3 is TGTGCCATCACTGAAGGGGGACTAGCGGGAGATAGCACAGATACGCAGTATTTT.

The V call is TRBV2, the J call TRBJ2-1; perhaps TRBD2 as D (5 bases). V was clipped by 4 bases and J by 2 bases, with 15 bases between them. The CDR3 runs to 16 residues. The germline gives CDR1 SNHLY, CDR2 FYNNEI. CDR3 in amino acids: CASSVMTLGTYNEQFF. The DNA of the CDR3 is TGTGCCAGCAGTGTCATGACCCTCGGGACCTACAATGAGCAGTTCTTC.

The table lists this clonotype with a few counts. V gene TRBV20-1 combines with J gene TRBJ1-1; unclear D gene. This CDR3 has 13 residues. V was cut by 6 bases and J by 1 base, with 12 bases left in between. Germline V lookup: CDR1 DFQATT, CDR2 SNEGSKA (reference sequence). Here the CDR3 DNA reads TGCAGTGCCGACCCACATACGAACACTGAAGCTTTCTTT. It translates to CSADPHTNTEAFF.

The chain joins TRBV12-3 or TRBV12-4 to TRBJ2-2; a possible D gene is TRBD1 (6 bases). The germline V and J ends were trimmed by 6 bases and 6 bases, with 11 bases remaining between them. The CDR3 runs to 13 residues. Written as DNA, the CDR3 is TGTGCCAGCAGGGAACAGGGTCCCGGGGAGCTGTTTTTT. Amino acid sequence: CASREQGPGELFF.